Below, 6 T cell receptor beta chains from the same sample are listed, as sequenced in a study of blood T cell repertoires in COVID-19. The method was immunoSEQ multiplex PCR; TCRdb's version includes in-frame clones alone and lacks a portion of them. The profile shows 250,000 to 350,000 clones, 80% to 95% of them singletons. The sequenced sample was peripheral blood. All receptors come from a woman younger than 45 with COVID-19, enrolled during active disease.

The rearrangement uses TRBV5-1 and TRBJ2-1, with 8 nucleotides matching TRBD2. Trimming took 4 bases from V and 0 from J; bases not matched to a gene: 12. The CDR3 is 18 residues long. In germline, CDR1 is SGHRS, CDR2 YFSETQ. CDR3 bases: TGCGCCAGCAGCGCGGGGGGATTGAGCGTTAGCTCCTACAATGAGCAGTTCTTC. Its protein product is CASSAGGLSVSSYNEQFF. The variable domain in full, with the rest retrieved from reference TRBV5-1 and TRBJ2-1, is KAGVTQTPRYLIKTRGQQVTLSCSPISGHRSVSWYQQTPGQGLQFLFEYFSETQRNKGNFPGRFSGRQFSNSRSEMNVSTLELGDSALYLCASSAGGLSVSSYNEQFFGPGTRLTVL.

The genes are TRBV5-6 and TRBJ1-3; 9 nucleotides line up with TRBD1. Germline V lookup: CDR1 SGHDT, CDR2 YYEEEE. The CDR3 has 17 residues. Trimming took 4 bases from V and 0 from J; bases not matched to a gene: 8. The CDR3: CASSKGQGTGSGNTIYF. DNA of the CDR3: TGTGCCAGCAGCAAGGGACAGGGAACGGGCTCTGGAAACACCATATATTTT.

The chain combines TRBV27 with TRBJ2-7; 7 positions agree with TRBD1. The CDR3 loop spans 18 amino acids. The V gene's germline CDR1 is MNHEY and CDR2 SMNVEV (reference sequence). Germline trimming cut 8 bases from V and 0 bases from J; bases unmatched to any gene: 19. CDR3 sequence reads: CASRDRVTDSPNSYEQYF. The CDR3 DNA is TGTGCCAGCCGAGACAGGGTAACTGACAGCCCTAACTCCTACGAGCAGTACTTC.

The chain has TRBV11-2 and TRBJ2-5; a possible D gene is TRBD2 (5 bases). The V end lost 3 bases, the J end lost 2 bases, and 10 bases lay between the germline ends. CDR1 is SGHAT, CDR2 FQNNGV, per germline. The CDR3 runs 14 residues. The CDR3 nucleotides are TGTGCCAGCAGCTTCCAGTCGGGGCAAGAGACCCAGTACTTC. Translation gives CASSFQSGQETQYF.

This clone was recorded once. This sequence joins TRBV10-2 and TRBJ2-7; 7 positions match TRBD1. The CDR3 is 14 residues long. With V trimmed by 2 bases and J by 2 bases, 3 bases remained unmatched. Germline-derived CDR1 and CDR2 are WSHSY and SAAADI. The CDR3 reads CASSEQGDTYEQYF. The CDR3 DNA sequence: TGCGCCAGCAGTGAGCAGGGGGACACCTACGAGCAGTACTTC.

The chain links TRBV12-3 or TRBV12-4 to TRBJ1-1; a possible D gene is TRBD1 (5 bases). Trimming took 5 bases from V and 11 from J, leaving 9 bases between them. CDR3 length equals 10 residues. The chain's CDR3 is CASSPGGAFF. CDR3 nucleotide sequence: TGTGCCAGCAGTCCGGGGGGGGCTTTCTTT.